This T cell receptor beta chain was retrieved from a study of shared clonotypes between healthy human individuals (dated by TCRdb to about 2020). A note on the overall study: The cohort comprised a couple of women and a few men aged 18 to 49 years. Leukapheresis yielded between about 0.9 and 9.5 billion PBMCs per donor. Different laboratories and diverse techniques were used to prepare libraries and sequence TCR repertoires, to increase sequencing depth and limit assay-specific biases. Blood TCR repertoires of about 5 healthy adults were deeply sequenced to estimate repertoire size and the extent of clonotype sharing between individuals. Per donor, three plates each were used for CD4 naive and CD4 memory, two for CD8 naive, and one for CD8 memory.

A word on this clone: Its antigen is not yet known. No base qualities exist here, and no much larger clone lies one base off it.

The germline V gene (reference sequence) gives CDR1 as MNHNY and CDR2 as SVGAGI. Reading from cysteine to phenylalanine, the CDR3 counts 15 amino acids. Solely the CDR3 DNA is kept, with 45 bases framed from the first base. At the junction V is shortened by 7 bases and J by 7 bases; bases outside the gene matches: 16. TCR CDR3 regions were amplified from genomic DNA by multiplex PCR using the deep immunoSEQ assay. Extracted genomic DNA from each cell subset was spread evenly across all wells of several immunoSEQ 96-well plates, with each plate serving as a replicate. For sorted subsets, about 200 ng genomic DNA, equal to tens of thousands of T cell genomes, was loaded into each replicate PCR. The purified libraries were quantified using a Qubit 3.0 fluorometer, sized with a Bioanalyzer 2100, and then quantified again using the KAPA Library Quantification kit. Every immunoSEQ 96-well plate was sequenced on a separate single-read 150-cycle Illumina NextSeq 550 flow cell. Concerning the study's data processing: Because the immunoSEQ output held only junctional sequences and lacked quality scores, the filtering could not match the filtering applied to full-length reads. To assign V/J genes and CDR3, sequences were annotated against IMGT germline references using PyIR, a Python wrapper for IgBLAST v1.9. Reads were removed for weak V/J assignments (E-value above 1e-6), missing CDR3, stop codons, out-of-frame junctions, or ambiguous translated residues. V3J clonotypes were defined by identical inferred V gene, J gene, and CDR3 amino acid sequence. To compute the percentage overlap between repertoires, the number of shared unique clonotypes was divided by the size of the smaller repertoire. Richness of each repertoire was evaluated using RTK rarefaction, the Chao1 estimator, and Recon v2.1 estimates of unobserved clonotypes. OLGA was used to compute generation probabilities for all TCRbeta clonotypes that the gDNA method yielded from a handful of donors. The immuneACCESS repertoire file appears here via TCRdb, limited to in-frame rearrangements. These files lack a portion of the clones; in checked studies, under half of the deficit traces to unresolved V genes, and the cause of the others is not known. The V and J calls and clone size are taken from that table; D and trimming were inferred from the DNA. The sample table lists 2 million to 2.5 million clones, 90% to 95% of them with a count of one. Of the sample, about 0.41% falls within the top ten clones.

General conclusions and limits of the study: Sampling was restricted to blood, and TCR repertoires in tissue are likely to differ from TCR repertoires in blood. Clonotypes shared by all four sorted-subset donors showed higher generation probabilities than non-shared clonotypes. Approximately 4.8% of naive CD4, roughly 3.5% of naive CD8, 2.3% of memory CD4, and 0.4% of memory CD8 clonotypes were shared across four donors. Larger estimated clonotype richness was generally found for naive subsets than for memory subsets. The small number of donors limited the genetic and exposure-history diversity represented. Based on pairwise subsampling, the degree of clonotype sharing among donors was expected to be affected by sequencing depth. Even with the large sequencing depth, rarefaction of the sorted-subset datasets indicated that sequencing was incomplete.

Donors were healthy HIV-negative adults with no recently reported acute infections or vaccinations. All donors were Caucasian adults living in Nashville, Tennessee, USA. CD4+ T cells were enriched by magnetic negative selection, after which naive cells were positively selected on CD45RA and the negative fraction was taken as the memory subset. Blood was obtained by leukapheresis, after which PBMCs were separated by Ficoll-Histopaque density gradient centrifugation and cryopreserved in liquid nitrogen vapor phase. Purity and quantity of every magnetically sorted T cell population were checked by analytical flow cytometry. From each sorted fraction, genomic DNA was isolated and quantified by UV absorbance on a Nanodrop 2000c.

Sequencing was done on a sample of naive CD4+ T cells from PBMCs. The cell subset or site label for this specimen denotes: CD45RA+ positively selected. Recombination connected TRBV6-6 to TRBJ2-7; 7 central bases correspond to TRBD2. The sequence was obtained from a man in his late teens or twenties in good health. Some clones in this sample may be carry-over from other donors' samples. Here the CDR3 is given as CASTPITMGRGEQYF. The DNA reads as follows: TGTGCCAGCACCCCCATTACCATGGGGCGGGGGGAGCAGTACTTC.